These 5 T cell receptor beta chains came from one sample sequenced in a study of OX40 agonist ivuxolimab in advanced cancers. Generated by immunoSEQ multiplex PCR, the TCRdb table keeps only in-frame clones and is missing some. The sample lists roughly 15,000 clones, 75% to 85% seen once, with approximately 37% in the top ten. Sequencing used CD4+ or CD8+ T cells sorted from blood, obtained in a trial of the OX40 agonist ivuxolimab. These receptor sequences come from an adult with an advanced solid tumor such as melanoma, head and neck, liver or kidney cancer.

The gene calls are TRBV28 and TRBJ2-1; 10 positions agree with TRBD2. Germline V gives CDR1 MDHEN, CDR2 SYDVKM. Trimming cost V 3 bases and J 0 bases; bases outside gene matches: 14. The CDR3 extends over 20 amino acids. This CDR3 reads CASSLVVVAGGRSSYNEQFF. The DNA of the CDR3 is TGTGCCAGCAGTTTGGTCGTGGTAGCGGGAGGCCGGAGCTCCTACAATGAGCAGTTCTTC.

This clone is deemed medium-sized. This chain joins TRBV9 and TRBJ2-3, with D possibly being TRBD1 or TRBD2 (5 bases each). The V gene's germline CDR1 is SGDLS and CDR2 YYNGEE. The CDR3 runs to 14 residues. The ends were cut back, 3 bases at V and 1 base at J, with 9 bases in the middle. DNA for the CDR3: TGTGCCAGCAGCGCCCAGGGACGCACAGATACGCAGTATTTT. Encoded protein: CASSAQGRTDTQYF.

V usage is TRBV6-6 and J usage is TRBJ2-5; a possible D gene is TRBD2 (5 bases). Germline V lookup: CDR1 MNHNY, CDR2 SVGAGI (reference sequence). V lost 6 bases to trimming and J lost 0 bases, with 17 bases between them. The CDR3 is 16 residues long. In DNA form, the CDR3 reads TGTGCCAGCAGCGATGGAGGCTCCGGGTACCAAGAGACCCAGTACTTC. Amino acid sequence: CASSDGGSGYQETQYF.

The chain links TRBV7-9 to TRBJ1-1, with TRBD1 matching over 8 bases. The length of the CDR3 is 12 residues. J lost 6 bases, V lost 5 bases, and 2 bases had no gene match. Germline CDR1 is SEHNR and CDR2 is FQNEAQ (reference sequence). This chain's CDR3 is CASSDRGSEAFF. The CDR3 DNA follows: TGTGCCAGCAGCGACAGGGGATCTGAAGCTTTCTTT.

CDR3 region: CASSLGENGYNEQFF. CDR3 DNA sequence: TGTGCCAGCAGCCTCGGTGAGAATGGCTACAATGAGCAGTTCTTC. This chain connects TRBV11-2 to TRBJ2-1; no firm D call. This CDR3 has 15 amino acids. Trimming shortened V by 5 bases and J by 3 bases, and 14 bases separated the two germline ends. The V gene's germline CDR1 is SGHAT and CDR2 FQNNGV.